The 23 T cell receptor beta chains reported below all come from one sample, sequenced in a study of T cell repertoires in cytomegalovirus infection. TCRdb analysed the reads with MiXCR anew, one entry per CDR3 protein. The sample lists some 200,000 distinct CDR3 sequences, 35% to 40% occurring once. Their cognate antigens are unknown. The sequencing here drew on CD8+ T cells from cultured PBMCs, taken from culture after CMV antigen stimulation. These receptors were taken from a human donor in good health (CMV status not recorded). Some clones in this sample may be carry-over from other donors' samples.

This clonotype was observed a single time. A much larger clone differs by one base, so this may be a read error. The gene calls are TRBV6-2 or TRBV6-3 and TRBJ1-1, with D possibly matching TRBD1 (6 bases). Germline V lookup: CDR1 MNHEY, CDR2 SVGEGT. The CDR3 is 12 residues long. CDR3 bases: TGTGCCAGCAGTCAGGGGATCACTGAAGCTTCCTTT. It yields the protein CASSQGITEASF.

This clonotype was recorded once. This chain connects TRBV20-1 to TRBJ2-1; tentatively, D is TRBD1 or TRBD2 (5 bases each). Germline CDR1 and CDR2: DFQATT and SNEGSKA (reference sequence). The CDR3 consists of 14 residues. V was shortened by 5 bases and J by 3 bases, with 14 bases between the two germline ends. CDR3 residues: CSARAGAHYNEQFF. Written as DNA, the CDR3 is TGCAGTGCTCGTGCCGGGGCTCACTACAATGAGCAGTTCTTC.

The chain links TRBV6-1 to TRBJ2-5; TRBD2 matches 10 bases. Germline CDR1 and CDR2: MNHNS and SASEGT. V trimming: 0 bases; J trimming: 5 bases; junction bases outside the gene matches: 9. The CDR3 has 17 residues. In DNA form, the CDR3 reads TGTGCCAGCAGTGAAGCGCGGCTAGCGGGGGTATTTGAGACCCAGTACTTC. Its protein is CASSEARLAGVFETQYF.

This clonotype was seen repeatedly, ten times or more. The chain is built from TRBV5-5 and TRBJ1-2; D possibly corresponds to TRBD1 (6 bases). Deletions cut 0 bases from V and 1 base from J, with 10 bases between. This CDR3 comprises 15 residues. In germline, CDR1 is SGHKS, CDR2 YYEKEE (reference sequence). The CDR3 DNA follows: TGTGCCAGCAGCTTGGCCGGGACAAATAACTATGGCTACACCTTC. Translating it yields CASSLAGTNNYGYTF.

This clonotype was seen a handful of times. The chain employs TRBV7-8 and TRBJ2-7; tentative D call: TRBD1 (6 bases). V was shortened by 8 bases and J by 5 bases, with 16 bases between the two germline ends. The length of the CDR3 is 13 residues. Germline V gene data show CDR1 as SGHVS and CDR2 as FQNEAQ. CDR3 amino acids: CASQGQGKHEQYF. The CDR3 nucleotides are TGTGCCAGCCAGGGGCAGGGGAAGCACGAGCAGTACTTC.

V gene TRBV7-4 combines with J gene TRBJ2-2; tentative D call: TRBD1 (6 bases). Trimming took 5 bases from V and 1 from J, leaving 14 bases between them. This CDR3 region has 16 residues. CDR1 and CDR2 (germline): SGHVT, SQSDAQ. The CDR3 is CASSPKTGLNTGELFF. Written as DNA, the CDR3 is TGTGCCAGCAGCCCGAAGACAGGTCTGAACACCGGGGAGCTGTTTTTT.

The chain recombines TRBV7-9 with TRBJ1-4; D unresolved. Per germline, CDR1 SEHNR and CDR2 FQNEAQ (reference sequence). The V gene lost 5 bases and the J gene lost 1 base, with 11 bases spanning the gap. This CDR3 has 15 residues. The CDR3, as DNA: TGTGCCAGCAGCACACGGACGGGAACTAATGAAAAACTGTTTTTT. Its translation: CASSTRTGTNEKLFF. Full variable domain (remainder filled in from reference TRBV7-9 and TRBJ1-4): DTGVSQNPRHKITKRGQNVTFRCDPISEHNRLYWYRQTLGQGPEFLTYFQNEAQLEKSRLLSDRFSAERPKGSFSTLEIQRTEQGDSAMYLCASSTRTGTNEKLFFGSGTQLSVL.

This clonotype appeared a few times. The CDR3 DNA sequence: TGTGCCAGCAGCTTGTCGTACTCTCTCAGGTCCTCTAACTATGGCTACACCTTC. It translates to CASSLSYSLRSSNYGYTF. The chain links TRBV11-2 to TRBJ1-2; no clear D gene. The V and J ends lost 3 bases and 0 bases respectively, with 20 bases between them. The length of the CDR3 is 18 residues. Germline CDR1 SGHAT, CDR2 FQNNGV.

Remarks on this clonotype: One end of the junction varies from germline; a read error may be responsible. The chain is built from TRBV5-4 and TRBJ2-2; TRBD1 aligns across 8 bases. CDR1 SGHNT and CDR2 YYREEE come from the germline V gene (reference sequence). The CDR3 contains 15 residues. DNA for the CDR3: TGTCCCAGCAGCCCCCCGGACAGGGCGACCGGGGAGCTGTTTTTT. This gives the protein CPSSPPDRATGELFF.

The chain combines TRBV12-3 or TRBV12-4 with TRBJ1-6, with D possibly TRBD1 on 5 matching bases. The V gene lost 6 bases and the J gene lost 12 bases, with 15 bases spanning the gap. The CDR3 has 13 amino acids. The DNA of the CDR3 is TGTGCCAGCAGCGAGGTGACAGCTCAACCCCTCCACTTT. Amino acids: CASSEVTAQPLHF.

A word on this clonotype: At one end the junction does not follow the germline gene, possibly because of a read error. The gene calls are TRBV7-8 and TRBJ1-2; the D gene is possibly TRBD1 (6 bases). This CDR3 contains 16 residues. CDR1 and CDR2 (germline): SGHVS, FQNEAQ. The CDR3 is CASSLTVGGGYYCYTF. The CDR3 bases are TGTGCCAGCAGCCTCACGGTGGGGGGGGGCTACTATTGCTACACCTTC. The whole variable domain, remainder taken from reference TRBV7-8 and TRBJ1-2, is GAGVSQSPRYKVAKRGQDVALRCDPISGHVSLFWYQQALGQGPEFLTYFQNEAQLDKSGLPSDRFFAERPEGSVSTLKIQRTQQEDSAVYLCASSLTVGGGYYCYTFGSGTRLTVV.

This chain links TRBV4-1 with TRBJ1-5, with no clear D. V was clipped by 0 bases and J by 0 bases, with 9 bases between them. The CDR3 runs to 16 residues. The germline CDR1 and CDR2 sequences are MGHRA and YSYEKL. DNA for the CDR3: TGCGCCAGCAGCCAAGACGCAGTTTATAGCAATCAGCCCCAGCATTTT. This codes for CASSQDAVYSNQPQHF.

This clonotype was seen a handful of times. The chain is built from TRBV15 and TRBJ2-7, with D maybe TRBD1 (6 bases). V was shortened by 0 bases and J by 6 bases, with 9 bases between the two germline ends. The CDR3 spans 13 residues. CDR1 and CDR2 (germline): LNHNV, YYDKDF (reference sequence). The CDR3 reads CATSREGTLEQYF. The DNA of the CDR3 is TGTGCCACCAGCAGAGAGGGGACACTCGAGCAGTACTTC.

The chain recombines TRBV7-9 with TRBJ1-1, with D unclear. Germline CDR1 reads SEHNR; CDR2 reads FQNEAQ (reference sequence). The CDR3 is 15 residues long. Trimming pared 5 bases from V and 4 bases from J, leaving 17 bases between. CDR3 residues: CASSPPGRRSTEAFF. CDR3 in DNA: TGTGCCAGCAGCCCCCCAGGAAGAAGATCCACTGAAGCTTTCTTT.

The chain is built from TRBV28 and TRBJ1-5, with unresolved D. V lost 3 bases to trimming and J lost 4 bases, with 10 bases between them. Germline CDR1 is MDHEN and CDR2 is SYDVKM. This CDR3 has 14 residues. Here the CDR3 reads CASSFRSQNQPQHF. CDR3 bases: TGTGCCAGCAGTTTTCGTTCCCAAAATCAGCCCCAGCATTTT. The full variable domain, its missing parts supplied by reference TRBV28 and TRBJ1-5, is DVKVTQSSRYLVKRTGEKVFLECVQDMDHENMFWYRQDPGLGLRLIYFSYDVKMKEKGDIPEGYSVSREKKERFSLILESASTNQTSMYLCASSFRSQNQPQHFGDGTRLSIL.

The rearrangement joins TRBV7-9 to TRBJ2-1; 13 bases map to TRBD2. Germline V gene data show CDR1 as SEHNR and CDR2 as FQNEAQ (reference sequence). V gave up 4 bases and J gave up 5 bases; unmatched junction bases: 14. The CDR3 runs 19 residues. The CDR3 nucleotides read TGTGCCAGCAGCTCCCTCTTCCCACCGGGACTAGCGGGAAACAATGAGCAGTTCTTC. Residues: CASSSLFPPGLAGNNEQFF.

The rearrangement links TRBV7-2 to TRBJ1-5, with TRBD1 identical over 9 bases. V lost 2 bases, J lost 6 bases, and 5 bases stayed unmatched. This CDR3 has 15 amino acids. CDR1 is SGHTA, CDR2 FQGNSA, per germline. Written as DNA, the CDR3 is TGTGCCAGCAGCTTACCGGGACAGGGATTTCAGCCCCAGCATTTT. Its translation: CASSLPGQGFQPQHF. Looking up the rest from reference TRBV7-2 and TRBJ1-5 gives the full variable domain: GAGVSQSPSNKVTEKGKDVELRCDPISGHTALYWYRQSLGQGLEFLIYFQGNSAPDKSGLPSDRFSAERTGGSVSTLTIQRTQQEDSAVYLCASSLPGQGFQPQHFGDGTRLSIL.

The chain employs TRBV7-3 and TRBJ1-1; D not resolved. V gave up 6 bases and J gave up 7 bases, with 12 bases separating them. The CDR3 totals 12 residues. Germline V gene lookup returns CDR1 SGHTA and CDR2 FQGTGA. CDR3 coding DNA: TGTGCCAGCAGTTTGGACGGGCGTGAAGCTTTCTTT. The encoded protein is CASSLDGREAFF.

There are a few counts of this clonotype. J is TRBJ2-3 and V is TRBV6-5, with a weak D call TRBD2 (5 bases). Germline V gene sequence: CDR1 MNHEY, CDR2 SVGAGI. The CDR3 covers 18 residues. V was cut by 7 bases and J by 2 bases, with 25 bases left in between. The CDR3 nucleotides are TGTGCCAGCATTGGAGGATCCACTACCTTCCCTTTCACAGATACGCAGTATTTT. It translates to CASIGGSTTFPFTDTQYF.

The rearrangement links TRBV7-2 to TRBJ2-5, with 11 bases that match TRBD2. The CDR3 contains 14 residues. Germline V gene lookup returns CDR1 SGHTA and CDR2 FQGNSA. The V gene end was trimmed by 6 bases and the J gene end by 4 bases; junction bases not matched to a gene: 4. The CDR3 loop reads CASRLAGGLETQYF. For the CDR3, the DNA is TGTGCCAGCAGGCTAGCGGGAGGTCTAGAGACCCAGTACTTC.

The genes are TRBV27 and TRBJ2-7, with TRBD2 matching over 9 bases. V was pared by 6 bases and J by 1 base, with 10 bases of the junction left unmatched. Germline V gene data show CDR1 as MNHEY and CDR2 as SMNVEV (reference sequence). The CDR3 sequence is 16 residues long. CDR3 residues: CASSSSSGELSYEQYF. In DNA, the CDR3 is TGTGCCAGCAGCTCTTCTAGCGGGGAACTTTCCTACGAGCAGTACTTC.

A word on this clonotype: The junction departs from the called germline gene at one end, perhaps through a read error. This chain joins TRBV13 and TRBJ2-1; D gene ambiguous. This CDR3 is 13 amino acids long. CDR1 is PRHDT, CDR2 FYEKMQ, per germline (reference sequence). Here the CDR3 DNA reads TGTGCCAGCAACTTATCTCCCTACAATGAGCAGTTCTTC. Its protein is CASNLSPYNEQFF.

The chain employs TRBV6-1 and TRBJ2-2; 8 positions match TRBD1. Trimming at V came to 3 bases and at J to 2 bases, leaving 2 bases not matched to a gene. Germline V gene sequence: CDR1 MNHNS, CDR2 SASEGT. This CDR3 has 15 residues. As DNA, the CDR3 is TGTGCCAGCAGTGAGGGACAGGATAACACCGGGGAGCTGTTTTTT. Its protein product is CASSEGQDNTGELFF.